This is a list of T cell receptor beta chains from one sample in a study of CD8+CD57+ T cells in acquired aplastic anemia. A single record per CDR3 protein comes from TCRdb applying MiXCR to the reads. There are over 150,000 distinct CDR3 sequences in the sample; approximately 52% occur only once, and approximately 12% lies in the top ten. The sequenced sample consisted of sorted CD4+, CD8+, or CD8+CD57+ T cells (not recorded which) from PBMCs. The receptor source for this set is a human donor with aplastic anemia. CDR3s include the opening cysteine and the closing phenylalanine or tryptophan. A D gene is named only where the DNA matches it firmly. For some rows the clone size is stated as once, few or many, or as a class when expanded; others skip it.

>many|.|TRBV7-9|TRBJ1-2
CASSLGGAYGYTF
TGTGCCAGCAGCTTGGGGGGGGCGTATGGCTACACCTTC
>.|.|TRBV4-1|TRBJ2-7
CASSLGPGADEQYF
TGCGCCAGCAGCCTGGGCCCAGGGGCGGACGAGCAGTACTTC
>many|TRBD1|TRBV2|TRBJ1-1
CATPDRVTEAFF
TGTGCCACCCCGGACAGGGTAACTGAAGCTTTCTTT
>.|.|TRBV24-1|TRBJ2-5
CATSDGSDETQYF
TGTGCCACCAGTGACGGGAGTGACGAGACCCAGTACTTC
>once|TRBD1|TRBV20-1|TRBJ1-6
CSAWGTGGSPLHF
TGCAGTGCATGGGGAACAGGGGGTTCACCCCTCCACTTT
>.|.|TRBV2|TRBJ2-5
CASRPDQETQYF
TGTGCCAGCAGGCCAGACCAAGAGACCCAGTACTTC
>many|.|TRBV4-2|TRBJ1-3
CASSPKSGTIYF
TGTGCCAGCAGCCCGAAGAGCGGCACCATATATTTT
>many|.|TRBV24-1|TRBJ1-2
CATSDPDYGYTF
TGTGCCACCAGTGACCCGGACTATGGCTACACCTTC
>many|TRBD1|TRBV12-5|TRBJ1-2
CASGPQGAGGGYTF
TGTGCTAGTGGTCCACAGGGGGCAGGGGGTGGCTACACCTTC
>many|TRBD1|TRBV7-6|TRBJ1-2
CASSPGTVYGYTF
TGTGCCAGCAGCCCAGGGACAGTCTATGGCTACACCTTC
>many|.|TRBV13|TRBJ2-3
CASGELSTDTQYF
TGTGCCAGCGGGGAGCTGAGCACAGATACGCAGTATTTT
>.|TRBD2|TRBV12-3/TRBV12-4|TRBJ2-3
CASTSGGGPDTQYF
TGTGCCAGCACCAGCGGGGGGGGCCCAGATACGCAGTATTTT
>.|.|TRBV7-2|TRBJ2-5
CASSLSGEVAQYF
TGTGCCAGCAGCTTAAGTGGCGAGGTAGCCCAGTACTTC
>.|.|TRBV7-9|TRBJ1-2
CASSLAYGPNYGYTF
TGTGCCAGCAGCTTAGCTTACGGACCTAACTATGGCTACACCTTC
>many|.|TRBV27|TRBJ2-1
CASSFYSYNEQFF
TGTGCCAGCAGTTTCTACAGCTACAATGAGCAGTTCTTC
>few|.|TRBV7-8|TRBJ2-3
CASSAWGDTQYF
TGTGCCAGCAGCGCCTGGGGGGATACGCAGTATTTT
>.|TRBD1|TRBV4-1|TRBJ2-4
CASSAQGFVAKNIQYF
TGCGCCAGCAGCGCACAGGGGTTTGTGGCCAAAAACATTCAGTACTTC
>.|TRBD1|TRBV7-2|TRBJ1-2
CASSLGAGGNGYTF
TGTGCCAGCAGCTTAGGGGCAGGGGGCAATGGCTACACCTTC
>.|TRBD1|TRBV12-3/TRBV12-4|TRBJ1-2
CASSLATTGTGYYGYTF
TGTGCCAGCAGTTTAGCTACTACCGGGACAGGGTATTATGGCTACACCTTC
>.|.|TRBV10-3|TRBJ1-6
CAISELDGLNSPLHF
TGTGCCATCAGTGAGCTTGACGGACTCAATTCACCCCTCCACTTT
>many|.|TRBV24-1|TRBJ2-3
CATSDLLEGQASTDTQYF
TGTGCCACCAGTGATTTGCTTGAAGGGCAGGCTAGCACAGATACGCAGTATTTT
>.|.|TRBV29-1|TRBJ2-1
CSVEGGVTGSYNEQFF
TGCAGCGTTGAAGGGGGAGTGACGGGCTCCTACAATGAGCAGTTCTTC
>.|.|TRBV7-8|TRBJ2-3
CASRTWDGTDTQYF
TGTGCCAGCCGGACATGGGACGGCACAGATACGCAGTATTTT
>few|.|TRBV27|TRBJ2-2
CASSLSKRSLGGGNTGELFF
TGTGCCAGCAGTTTATCGAAACGCTCCTTGGGTGGAGGAAACACCGGGGAGCTGTTTTTT
>many|TRBD1|TRBV2|TRBJ1-3
CASRGTATGNTIYF
TGTGCCAGCAGAGGGACAGCTACTGGAAACACCATATATTTT
>few|TRBD2|TRBV2|TRBJ2-7
CASSYSGTSGEQYF
TGTGCCAGCAGTTATAGCGGGACATCTGGCGAGCAGTACTTC
>.|.|TRBV10-2|TRBJ1-1
CASSESQDITAFF
TGCGCCAGCAGTGAGTCGCAGGACATAACCGCTTTCTTT
>once|TRBD2|TRBV7-9|TRBJ2-7
CASRNGGSYEQYF
TGTGCCAGCAGGAACGGGGGGTCCTACGAGCAGTACTTC
>.|.|TRBV29-1|TRBJ1-3
CSVRASGNTIYF
TGCAGCGTCAGGGCCTCTGGAAACACCATATATTTT
>few|.|TRBV27|TRBJ2-1
CASSFSDNEQFF
TGTGCCAGCAGTTTTTCCGACAATGAGCAGTTCTTC
>.|TRBD1|TRBV19|TRBJ1-5
CASSAQGHPYEHF
TGTGCCAGTAGTGCACAGGGGCATCCCTACGAGCATTTT
>many|.|TRBV11-2|TRBJ1-1
CASSLNPPVTEAFF
TGTGCCAGCAGCTTAAATCCACCGGTCACTGAAGCTTTCTTT
>.|.|TRBV7-2|TRBJ1-5
CASSGTANQPQHF
TGTGCCAGCAGCGGGACCGCGAATCAGCCCCAGCATTTT
>.|TRBD2|TRBV20-1|TRBJ2-5
CSARPLAGGQETQYF
TGCAGTGCTAGGCCCCTAGCGGGGGGGCAAGAGACCCAGTACTTC
>.|.|TRBV20-1|TRBJ2-3
CSARRGDWYADTQYF
TGCAGTGCCAGGAGGGGGGACTGGTATGCAGATACGCAGTATTTT
>.|TRBD1|TRBV7-8|TRBJ1-1
CASSSRRDRATEAFF
TGTGCCAGCAGCTCACGGCGAGACAGGGCTACTGAAGCTTTCTTT
>.|.|TRBV12-3/TRBV12-4|TRBJ1-2
CASSTLGNRDTYGYTF
TGTGCCAGCAGTACCCTGGGGAACAGGGATACCTATGGCTACACCTTC
>few|TRBD1|TRBV29-1|TRBJ2-7
CSVADRSSEQYF
TGCAGCGTTGCGGACAGGTCTTCCGAGCAGTACTTC
>once|.|TRBV29-1|TRBJ1-2
CSVEDLKGWEGGYTF
TGCAGCGTTGAAGATCTTAAGGGTTGGGAGGGTGGCTACACCTTC
>.|.|TRBV2|TRBJ2-2
CASTWGGELFF
TGTGCCAGCACCTGGGGCGGGGAGCTGTTTTTT
>.|.|TRBV24-1|TRBJ2-2
CATSDVGNTGELFF
TGTGCCACCAGTGATGTTGGCAACACCGGGGAGCTGTTTTTT
>once|TRBD2|TRBV2|TRBJ2-3
CASSDSGLAGGADTQYF
TGTGCCAGCAGTGATAGTGGGCTAGCGGGGGGGGCAGATACGCAGTATTTT
>.|.|TRBV2|TRBJ2-1
CASSGRNEQFF
TGTGCCAGCAGTGGCCGAAATGAGCAGTTCTTC
>once|TRBD1|TRBV24-1|TRBJ2-6
CATSAPQGSGANVLTF
TGTGCCACCAGTGCACCACAGGGGTCTGGGGCCAACGTCCTGACTTTC
>many|.|TRBV4-2|TRBJ2-5
CASSQRPNPGLGMETQYF
TGTGCCAGCAGCCAACGTCCCAATCCAGGGTTAGGCATGGAGACCCAGTACTTC
>.|.|TRBV7-3|TRBJ1-4
CASSSQSNEKLFF
TGTGCCAGCAGTTCACAGAGTAATGAAAAACTGTTTTTT
>.|TRBD2|TRBV11-2|TRBJ2-1
CASSVLSRGDNEQFF
TGTGCCAGCAGCGTTCTCTCGCGGGGGGACAATGAGCAGTTCTTC
>.|.|TRBV5-5|TRBJ1-2
CASSFISKDYGYTF
TGTGCCAGCAGCTTTATTTCAAAAGACTATGGCTACACCTTC
>many|.|TRBV20-1|TRBJ2-5
CSAKAPDWGVETQYF
TGCAGTGCTAAAGCACCTGACTGGGGGGTAGAGACCCAGTACTTC
>many|.|TRBV2|TRBJ1-5
CASSDLQAGDQPQHF
TGTGCCAGCAGTGACTTACAGGCAGGGGATCAGCCCCAGCATTTT
>many|.|TRBV12-3/TRBV12-4|TRBJ1-6
CASSLGGNNSPLHF
TGTGCCAGCAGTTTGGGTGGTAATAATTCACCCCTCCACTTT
>.|.|TRBV7-9|TRBJ1-2
CASRPDGGGGYTF
TGTGCCAGCAGACCCGACGGGGGCGGCGGCTACACCTTC
>many|.|TRBV5-4|TRBJ1-1
CASSLMQLHAEAFF
TGTGCCAGCAGCTTGATGCAGCTACACGCTGAAGCTTTCTTT
>many|.|TRBV5-8|TRBJ2-7
CASSLARGAYEQYF
TGTGCCAGCAGCTTGGCCAGGGGGGCCTACGAGCAGTACTTC
>large|.|TRBV7-9|TRBJ1-2
CASSSDYGYTF
TGTGCCAGCAGCTCGGACTATGGCTACACCTTC
>.|.|TRBV4-3|TRBJ2-7
CASSQEATYEQYF
TGCGCCAGCAGCCAAGAGGCAACCTACGAGCAGTACTTC
>many|.|TRBV4-1|TRBJ2-1
CASSSRGNEQFF
TGCGCCAGCAGCTCCAGGGGCAATGAGCAGTTCTTC
>.|TRBD1|TRBV29-1|TRBJ1-2
CSVEKGGTGRGYGYTF
TGCAGCGTTGAAAAGGGTGGGACAGGTCGCGGTTATGGCTACACCTTC
>.|.|TRBV2|TRBJ2-5
CASSEGDIQETQYF
TGTGCCAGCAGTGAGGGAGACATCCAAGAGACCCAGTACTTC
>few|.|TRBV20-1|TRBJ2-5
CSATKQAETQYF
TGCAGTGCTACAAAGCAGGCAGAGACCCAGTACTTC